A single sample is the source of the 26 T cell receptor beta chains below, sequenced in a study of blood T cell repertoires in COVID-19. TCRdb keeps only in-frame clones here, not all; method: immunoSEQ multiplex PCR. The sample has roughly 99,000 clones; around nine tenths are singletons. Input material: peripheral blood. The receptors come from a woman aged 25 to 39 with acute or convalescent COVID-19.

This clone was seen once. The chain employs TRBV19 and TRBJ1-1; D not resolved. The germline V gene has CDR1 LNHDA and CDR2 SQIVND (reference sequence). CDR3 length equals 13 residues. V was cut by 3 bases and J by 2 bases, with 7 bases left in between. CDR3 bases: TGTGCCAGTAGTATTCAGGAAAACACTGAAGCTTTCTTT. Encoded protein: CASSIQENTEAFF.

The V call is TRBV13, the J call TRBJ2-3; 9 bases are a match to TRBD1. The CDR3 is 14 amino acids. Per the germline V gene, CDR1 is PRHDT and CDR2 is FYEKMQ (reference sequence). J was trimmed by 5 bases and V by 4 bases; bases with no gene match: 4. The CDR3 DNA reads TGTGCCAGCAGCTCAGGACAGGGGATAGATACGCAGTATTTT. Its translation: CASSSGQGIDTQYF.

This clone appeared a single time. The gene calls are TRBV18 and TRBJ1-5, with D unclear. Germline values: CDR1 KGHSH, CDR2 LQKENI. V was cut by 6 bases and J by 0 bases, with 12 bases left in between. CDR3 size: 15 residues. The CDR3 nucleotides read TGTGCCAGCTCCCCTAGCTACAATAGCAATCAGCCCCAGCATTTT. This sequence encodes CASSPSYNSNQPQHF.

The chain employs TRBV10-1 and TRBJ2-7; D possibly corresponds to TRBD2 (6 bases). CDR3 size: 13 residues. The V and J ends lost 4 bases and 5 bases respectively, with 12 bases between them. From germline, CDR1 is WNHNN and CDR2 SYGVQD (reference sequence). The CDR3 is CASSGGNRNEQYF. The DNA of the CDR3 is TGCGCCAGCAGTGGCGGGAATCGAAACGAGCAGTACTTC.

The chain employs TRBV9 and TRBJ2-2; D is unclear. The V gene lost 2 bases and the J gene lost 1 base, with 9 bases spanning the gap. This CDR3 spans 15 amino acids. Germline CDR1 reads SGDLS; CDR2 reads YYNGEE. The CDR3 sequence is CASSVDSRNTGELFF. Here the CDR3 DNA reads TGTGCCAGCAGCGTGGATTCTAGGAACACCGGGGAGCTGTTTTTT.

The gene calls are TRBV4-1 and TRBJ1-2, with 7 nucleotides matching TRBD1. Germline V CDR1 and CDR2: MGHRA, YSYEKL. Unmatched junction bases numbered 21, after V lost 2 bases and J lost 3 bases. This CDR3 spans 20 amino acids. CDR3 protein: CASSQRSLTRGQLTYYGYTF. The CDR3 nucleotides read TGCGCCAGCAGCCAACGATCCCTGACCAGGGGACAGTTGACTTACTATGGCTACACCTTC.

The CDR3 reads CASSLVASGRASPYEQYF. In DNA form, the CDR3 reads TGTGCCAGCAGCTTAGTGGCTAGCGGGAGGGCCTCCCCCTACGAGCAGTACTTC. This sequence joins TRBV7-2 and TRBJ2-7; TRBD2 matches 12 bases. This CDR3 contains 18 residues. Germline CDR1 reads SGHTA; CDR2 reads FQGNSA. The J segment lost 2 bases and the V segment lost 1 base, leaving 9 bases of the junction unmatched.

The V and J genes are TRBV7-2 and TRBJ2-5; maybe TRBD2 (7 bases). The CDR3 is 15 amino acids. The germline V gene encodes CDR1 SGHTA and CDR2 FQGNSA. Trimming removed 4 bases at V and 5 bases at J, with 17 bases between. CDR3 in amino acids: CASSWSGAGAETQYF. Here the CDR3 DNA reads TGTGCCAGCAGCTGGAGTGGTGCGGGGGCGGAGACCCAGTACTTC.

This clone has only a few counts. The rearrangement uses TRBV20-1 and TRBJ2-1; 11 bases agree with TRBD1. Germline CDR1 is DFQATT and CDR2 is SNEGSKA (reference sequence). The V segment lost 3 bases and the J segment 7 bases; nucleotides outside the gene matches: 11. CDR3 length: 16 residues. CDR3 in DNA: TGCAGTGCTAGTACAATCCCGGGACAGGGGGGGAATGAGCAGTTCTTC. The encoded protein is CSASTIPGQGGNEQFF.

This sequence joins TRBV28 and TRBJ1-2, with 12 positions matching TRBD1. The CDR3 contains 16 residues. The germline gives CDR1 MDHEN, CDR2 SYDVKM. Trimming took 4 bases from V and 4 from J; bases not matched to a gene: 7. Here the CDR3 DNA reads TGTGCCAGCAGTTCCACGGGACAGGGGGCCGCCTATGGCTACACCTTC. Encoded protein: CASSSTGQGAAYGYTF.

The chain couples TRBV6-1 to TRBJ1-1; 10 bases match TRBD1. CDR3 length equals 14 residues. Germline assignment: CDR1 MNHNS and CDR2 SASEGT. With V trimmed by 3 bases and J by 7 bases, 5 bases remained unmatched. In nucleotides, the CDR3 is TGTGCCAGCAGTGACGACGGACAGGGGGGTGAAGCTTTCTTT. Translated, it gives CASSDDGQGGEAFF.

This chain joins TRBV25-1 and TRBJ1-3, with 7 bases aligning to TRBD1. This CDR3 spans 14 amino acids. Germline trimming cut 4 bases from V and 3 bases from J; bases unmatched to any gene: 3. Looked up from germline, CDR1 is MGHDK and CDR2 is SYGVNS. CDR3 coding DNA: TGTGCCAGCAGTGGGGACAGCGGTGGAAACACCATATATTTT. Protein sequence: CASSGDSGGNTIYF.

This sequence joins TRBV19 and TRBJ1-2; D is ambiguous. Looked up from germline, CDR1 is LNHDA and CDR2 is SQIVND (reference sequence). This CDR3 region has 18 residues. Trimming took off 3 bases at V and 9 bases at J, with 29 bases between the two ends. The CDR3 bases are TGTGCCAGTAGTATTTTTAGGCCCGCGGAACATTTCGGCTCCTGCTACACCTTC. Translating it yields CASSIFRPAEHFGSCYTF.

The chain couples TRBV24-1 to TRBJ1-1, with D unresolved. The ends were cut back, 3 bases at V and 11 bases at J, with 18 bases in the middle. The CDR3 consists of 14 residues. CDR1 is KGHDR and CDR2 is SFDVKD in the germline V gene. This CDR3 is CATSDSAGIGSAFF. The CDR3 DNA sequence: TGTGCCACCAGTGATAGCGCGGGGATTGGGTCGGCTTTCTTT.

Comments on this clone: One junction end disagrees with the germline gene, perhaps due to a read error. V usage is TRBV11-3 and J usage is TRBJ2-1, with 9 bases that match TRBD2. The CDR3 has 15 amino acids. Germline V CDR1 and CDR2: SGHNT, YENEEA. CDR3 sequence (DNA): TGTGCCAGCAGCCCCATAGTACAAGCGGGAGGACCTATGCTCTTC. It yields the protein CASSPIVQAGGPMLF. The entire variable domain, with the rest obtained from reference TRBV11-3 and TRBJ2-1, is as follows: EAGVVQSPRYKIIEKKQPVAFWCNPISGHNTLYWYLQNLGQGPELLIRYENEEAVDDSQLPKDRFSAERLKGVDSTLKIQPAELGDSAVYLCASSPIVQAGGPMLFGPGTRLTVL.

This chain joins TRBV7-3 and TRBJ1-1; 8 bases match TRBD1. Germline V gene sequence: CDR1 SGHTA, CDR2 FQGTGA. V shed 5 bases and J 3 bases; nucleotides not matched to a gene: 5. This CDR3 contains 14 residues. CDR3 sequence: CASSQGAGDTEAFF. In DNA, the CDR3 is TGTGCCAGCAGCCAGGGGGCGGGTGACACTGAAGCTTTCTTT.

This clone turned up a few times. DNA of the CDR3: TGCGCCAGCAGCCCGGTGGGACTAGCGGGAGGGGGCGAGCAGTACTTC. Translation: CASSPVGLAGGGEQYF. The chain combines TRBV5-1 with TRBJ2-7, with TRBD2 matching over 16 bases. The CDR3 loop spans 16 amino acids. The junction had 7 bases not matched to a gene; V was cut back by 4 bases and J by 6 bases. In germline, CDR1 is SGHRS, CDR2 YFSETQ.

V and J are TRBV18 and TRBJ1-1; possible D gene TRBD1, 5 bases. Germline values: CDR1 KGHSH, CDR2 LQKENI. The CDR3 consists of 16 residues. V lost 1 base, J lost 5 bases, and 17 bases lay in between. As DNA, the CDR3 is TGTGCCAGCTCACCACGGGTTTCGGGGGGAGGAACTGAAGCTTTCTTT. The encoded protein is CASSPRVSGGGTEAFF.

In DNA, the CDR3 is TGTGCCAGCACCCCTCCGTGGCCTCAGAGCACAGATACGCAGTATTTT. Protein: CASTPPWPQSTDTQYF. The chain joins TRBV7-9 to TRBJ2-3, with D unresolved. The CDR3 totals 16 residues. Looked up from germline, CDR1 is SEHNR and CDR2 is FQNEAQ (reference sequence). V dropped 7 bases and J dropped 0 bases, with 17 bases sitting between them.

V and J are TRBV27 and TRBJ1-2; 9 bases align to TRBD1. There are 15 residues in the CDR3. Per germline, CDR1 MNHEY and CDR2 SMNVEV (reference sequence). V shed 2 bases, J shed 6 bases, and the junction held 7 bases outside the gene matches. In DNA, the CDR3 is TGTGCCAGCAGTTTAAGGGACAGGGTCGTGGATGGCTACACCTTC. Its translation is CASSLRDRVVDGYTF.

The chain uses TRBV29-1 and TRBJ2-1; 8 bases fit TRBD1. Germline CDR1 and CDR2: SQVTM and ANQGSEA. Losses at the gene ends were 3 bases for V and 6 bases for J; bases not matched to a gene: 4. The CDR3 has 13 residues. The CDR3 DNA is TGCAGCGTTGAGGTGACAGGGGCCAATGAGCAGTTCTTC. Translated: CSVEVTGANEQFF.

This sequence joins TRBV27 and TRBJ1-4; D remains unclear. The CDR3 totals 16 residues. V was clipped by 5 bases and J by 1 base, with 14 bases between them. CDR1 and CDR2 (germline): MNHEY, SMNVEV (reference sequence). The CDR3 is CASSLMEGGTNEKLFF. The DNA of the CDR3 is TGTGCCAGCAGTCTAATGGAAGGAGGAACTAATGAAAAACTGTTTTTT.

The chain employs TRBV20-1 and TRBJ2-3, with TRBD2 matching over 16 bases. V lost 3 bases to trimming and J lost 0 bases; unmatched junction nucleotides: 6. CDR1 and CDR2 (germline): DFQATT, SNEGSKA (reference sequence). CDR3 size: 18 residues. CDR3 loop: CSASRGLAGGVSTDTQYF. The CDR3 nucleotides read TGCAGTGCTAGTAGGGGACTAGCGGGGGGGGTTAGCACAGATACGCAGTATTTT.

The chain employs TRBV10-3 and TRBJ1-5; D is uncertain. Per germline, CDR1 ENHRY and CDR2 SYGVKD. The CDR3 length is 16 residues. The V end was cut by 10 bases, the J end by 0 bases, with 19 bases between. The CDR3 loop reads CATRDGRLNSNQPQHF. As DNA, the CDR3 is TGTGCCACCCGAGACGGGAGATTAAATAGCAATCAGCCCCAGCATTTT.

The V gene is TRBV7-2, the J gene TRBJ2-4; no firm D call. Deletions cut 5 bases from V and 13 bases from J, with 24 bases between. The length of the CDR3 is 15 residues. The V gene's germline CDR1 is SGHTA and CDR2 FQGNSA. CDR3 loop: CASSPRPGVGVPQYF. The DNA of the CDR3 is TGTGCCAGCAGCCCGAGACCTGGCGTCGGAGTGCCACAGTACTTC. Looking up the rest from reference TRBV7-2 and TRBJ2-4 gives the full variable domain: GAGVSQSPSNKVTEKGKDVELRCDPISGHTALYWYRQSLGQGLEFLIYFQGNSAPDKSGLPSDRFSAERTGGSVSTLTIQRTQQEDSAVYLCASSPRPGVGVPQYFGAGTRLSVL.

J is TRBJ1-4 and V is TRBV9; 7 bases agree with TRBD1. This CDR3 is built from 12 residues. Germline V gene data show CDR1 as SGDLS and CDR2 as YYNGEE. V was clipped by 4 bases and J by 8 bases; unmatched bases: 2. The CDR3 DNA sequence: TGTGCCAGCAGCCCAGGGGGGGAAAAACTGTTTTTT. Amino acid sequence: CASSPGGEKLFF.